This TCR beta chain emerged from a study of radiation and T cells in renal cell carcinoma. In the study overall: Nephrectomy followed 15 Gy stereotactic body radiation by 4 weeks.

Using immunoSEQ multiplex PCR, the repertoire was profiled, and TCRdb retains in-frame clones only, with some absent. Of some 130,000 clones listed, about 81% are singletons. Time point given: blood 2 weeks post-SBRT. Treatment of the sample: 15 Gy SBRT to primary tumor, nephrectomy 4 weeks later. After SBRT, blood was collected at 2 and 4 weeks, plus baseline. A note on this clone: Its antigen is still unknown.

V was trimmed by 4 bases and J by 5 bases, leaving 20 bases between them. Germline V lookup: CDR1 SQVTM, CDR2 ANQGSEA. The CDR3 has 15 amino acids. Broader study findings: No pretreatment tumor biopsies were available for baseline clonotypes. From baseline, blood top tumor clonotypes peaked at 2 weeks post-radiation.

The receptor was isolated from a woman aged 60-70 years with renal cell carcinoma. The chain is built from TRBV29-1 and TRBJ1-2; D not certain. The sample here was blood, taken from a patient whose treatment included radiotherapy and nephrectomy. CDR3 protein: CSVVKEPRRSYGYTF. CDR3 coding DNA: TGCAGCGTTGTAAAGGAGCCACGACGAAGTTATGGCTACACCTTC.